This T cell receptor beta chain was obtained from a study of T cell responses to AZD1222 COVID-19 vaccine. Background on the study: Second-dose recipients at about 4 or about 12 weeks were treated as one pooled group. Study conclusions and caveats: Nearly half of the spike-specific TCRs reportedly recognize variant regions that carry no mutations. There were vaccine-associated CD4 TCRs across spike, dominant at 160-218 and 743-854.

The assay was immunoSEQ multiplex PCR, and TCRdb's table has in-frame clones only and misses some. The sample includes 78,000 or so clones, about 91% of them seen just once. A note on this clone: As yet, its antigen is unknown.

The germline CDR1 and CDR2 sequences are MNHEY and SMNVEV (reference sequence). V lost 1 base, J lost 1 base, and 10 bases lay in between. The CDR3 covers 15 residues. The clonotype was recovered from an adult in good health. This chain uses TRBV27 with TRBJ1-2, with a possible D match to TRBD1 (5 bases). The specimen was peripheral blood, collected on day 0 of AZD1222 vaccination. The CDR3 nucleotides read TGTGCCAGCAGTTTATTCCCCAGGGATAACTATGGCTACACCTTC. Translating it yields CASSLFPRDNYGYTF.